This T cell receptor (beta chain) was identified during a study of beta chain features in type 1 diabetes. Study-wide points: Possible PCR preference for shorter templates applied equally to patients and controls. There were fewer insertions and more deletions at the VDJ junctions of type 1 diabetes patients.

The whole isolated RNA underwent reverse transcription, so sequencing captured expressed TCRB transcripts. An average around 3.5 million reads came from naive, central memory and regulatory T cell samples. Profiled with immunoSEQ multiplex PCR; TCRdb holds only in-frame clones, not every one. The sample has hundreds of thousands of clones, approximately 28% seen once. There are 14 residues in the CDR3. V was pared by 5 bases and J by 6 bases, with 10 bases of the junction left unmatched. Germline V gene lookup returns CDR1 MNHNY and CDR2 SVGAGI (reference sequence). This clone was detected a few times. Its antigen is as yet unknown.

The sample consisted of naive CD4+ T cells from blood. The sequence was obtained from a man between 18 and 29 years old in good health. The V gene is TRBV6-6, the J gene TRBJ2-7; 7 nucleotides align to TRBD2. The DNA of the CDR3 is TGTGCCAGCAGTGTGTGGGAGGGTTGGAGCGAGCAGTACTTC. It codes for CASSVWEGWSEQYF.